This T cell receptor (beta chain) came from a study of radiation and T cells in renal cell carcinoma. This table comes from immunoSEQ multiplex PCR, and its TCRdb copy is limited to in-frame clones, with some not included. This repertoire shows over 120,000 clones, about 86% found once; its top ten account for less than 20%. Regarding time point: blood 4 weeks post-SBRT, at nephrectomy. Sample treatment: 15 Gy SBRT to primary tumor, nephrectomy 4 weeks later. This sequence was found in a woman aged 45-65 years with renal cell carcinoma. The input for sequencing was blood, taken from a patient whose treatment included radiotherapy and nephrectomy.

CDR3 region: CASSMGTLGAFF. DNA for the CDR3: TGTGCCAGTAGTATGGGGACCTTGGGAGCTTTCTTT. The V and J genes are TRBV19 and TRBJ1-1; weak D call: TRBD1 (5 bases). V gave up 3 bases and J gave up 10 bases, with 12 bases separating them. The CDR3 contains 12 residues. Looked up from germline, CDR1 is LNHDA and CDR2 is SQIVND (reference sequence). Full variable domain (remainder filled in from reference TRBV19 and TRBJ1-1): DGGITQSPKYLFRKEGQNVTLSCEQNLNHDAMYWYRQDPGQGLRLIYYSQIVNDFQKGDIAEGYSVSREKKESFPLTVTSAQKNPTAFYLCASSMGTLGAFFGQGTRLTVV.